This T cell receptor (beta chain) is drawn from a study of cytomegalovirus exposure and HLA in healthy donors (dated by TCRdb to 2017 to 2019). In terms of the full investigation: According to an earlier analysis of 450 to 650 of the donors, about 179 million T cells yielded approximately 120 million unique TCR beta sequences and 250 to 350 Gb of sequence data. An early release that covered 500 to 800 HLA-typed donors contained around 330 gigabases of sequencing data and 85 million to 100 million unique TCR sequences. Of the 300 to 500 genotyped donors, less than 90% were placed in the genetic ancestry cluster associated with self-reported Caucasian donors. The aim of the study was to test whether cataloging public T cell receptors could identify signatures of past pathogen exposure. The study used immunosequencing to profile the T cell repertoires of about 670 subjects and linked those repertoires to cytomegalovirus serostatus. In addition to the first cohort of 666 subjects, a separate validation cohort of 130 or so different subjects was used. To predict cytomegalovirus infection status, the study brought together high-throughput TCR immunosequencing, statistical association of individual TCRs with disease status, and machine learning. In a later analysis, previously published TCR beta repertoires from several hundred donors were re-analyzed and high-resolution HLA genotyping was added so that TCR occurrence patterns could be studied. The later analysis used no new phenotypic data to find candidate immune exposures, relying instead on TCR beta sequences and their occurrence across donors. In an earlier analysis of over 550 of the donors, high-throughput TCR beta sequencing was used to judge whether each TCR beta V gene segment behaved as functional or pseudogenic. Donor age, sex, ethnicity and CMV serostatus were collected together with the repertoire data. A later genetic analysis took genome-wide SNP genotypes for about 55% of the roughly 700 donors and used that subset as a discovery cohort. All discovery cohort repertoires had been generated using a single sequencing platform. HLA typing covered class I and class II loci at four-digit resolution. Typing coverage differed by locus: A, B, C, DRB1 and DQB1 were typed in about 620-630 donors, DQA1 in 500 to 550, DPA1 in some 600, and DPB1 in 450 to 480. Several DR-DQ haplotypes were treated as single units for association and clustering because of strong linkage in the cohort. Across 300 to 400 genotyped donors of the cohort, an average of approximately 240,000 unique TCR beta nucleotide sequences per donor were sequenced, and roughly 20% of those sequences were non-productive.

The cohort was made up of under 800 healthy bone marrow donors. At the time of sampling, all cohort members were nominally healthy, though unrecorded immune exposures were likely present. The donor was CMV seropositive and belonged to the group of more than 250 seropositive cohort members. Each donor provided a peripheral blood sample, and peripheral blood mononuclear cells were used for TCR beta sequencing. Genomic DNA extraction from the blood cell samples was performed with the Qiagen DNeasy Blood Extraction Kit. General conclusions and limits of the study: Correlated functional status among segregating V segments might be attributable to linkage disequilibrium, but an unknown experimental factor could not be ruled out. In a later genetic analysis, a missense DCLRE1C variant was associated with V-gene and J-gene trimming of TCR beta chains, and the association was replicated in an independent cohort. A further reported finding was that TCR beta sequences accurately predicted the HLA-A and HLA-B alleles for most subjects in the first cohort. A total of 150 to 200 TCR beta chains were listed by the study as associated with cytomegalovirus. The earlier analysis of a few hundred of the donors excluded around 17 rarely observed V segments, including chromosome 9 orphons, because counts were too low. Broadly in line with IMGT annotations, most TCR beta V segments showed up in productive rearrangements about 87% or about 30% of the time in an earlier analysis of several hundred of the donors. The 87-base-pair reads could not distinguish some IMGT-functional V segments, including TRBV6-2 and TRBV6-3, so those segments were excluded. Presence/absence analyses assumed roughly uniform sequencing depth across donors, an assumption that may not hold. Compared with equally common non-associated chains, HLA-associated TCR beta chains in a later analysis were more clonally expanded and had lower generation probabilities. According to the authors, the approach could potentially be generalized to other disease states and immunological phenotypes. According to a later genetic analysis, donors in an Asian-associated ancestry cluster had fewer N-insertions in productive TCRs than the approximately 690-donor mean. In a later analysis, most CMV-associated TCR beta chains were found to appear HLA-restricted, with HLA associations seemingly driven largely by CMV exposure. According to a later analysis, TCR association rates differed among HLA loci, with DRB1 alleles showing the most associated TCRs and HLA-C alleles showing the fewest. HLA typing was unavailable for some donors at each locus, so association tests used only the typed subset. When HLA alleles, especially DR and DQ, strongly co-occurred, attributing TCR associations to individual alleles was difficult. A few of the identified cytomegalovirus-associated TCR beta chains were confirmed in vitro to be specific for cytomegalovirus antigens. This cohort had only TCR beta chains sequenced, and the lack of alpha or paired-chain data limited which features could be detected. A later analysis associated some 17,000 TCR beta sequences with specific HLA alleles at a false discovery rate of 0.05. According to a later analysis, parvovirus B19, influenza, CMV and Epstein-Barr virus appeared linked to several top co-occurrence clusters. The sequencing pipeline was judged likely to have produced a cluster of highly shared sequence variants as a technical artifact. Most TCR sequences were observed very rarely across donors, whereas some public TCRs were present in many individuals. The classifier was reported to diagnose cytomegalovirus status with high specificity and sensitivity in both the original and validation cohorts. Immune exposure information for the cohort was limited to CMV serostatus.

Receptor amplification or capture employed the immunoSEQ multiplex PCR assay. For the multiplex PCR, a mixture combining 60 forward primers for TCR Vbeta segments and 13 reverse primers for TCR Jbeta segments was used. The CDR3 region of rearranged TCR beta genes was amplified from genomic DNA with a multiplex PCR assay. The amplified TCR beta libraries were sequenced on the Illumina HiSeq System as 87-base-pair reads. Per the original workflow: Across the roughly 600 repertoires, a later analysis counted some 80 million unique TCR beta chains, around 11 million of which were shared by at least two donors. Raw reads were error-corrected and collapsed into unique sequences by a nearest-neighbor algorithm in which closely related sequences were merged to remove PCR and sequencing errors. Alignment of CDR3 sequences to IMGT reference sequences was used to assign V, D and J gene segments. Each retained sequence needed at least a six-nucleotide match to both a V gene segment and a J gene segment. A rearrangement counted as productive if the CDR3 had no stop codons and remained in frame with V and J, and every other rearrangement counted as non-productive. Following IMGT convention, CDR3 was defined as the stretch from the second conserved V-encoded cysteine up to the conserved J-encoded phenylalanine. In an earlier analysis of approximately 590 of the donors, sequences lacking an unambiguous match to a single V gene segment were excluded. An earlier analysis of fewer than 650 of the donors classified V segments as functional when productive rearrangements were above 56.7% and as segregating when the standard deviation between donors was above 5%. A statistical classification framework was developed to diagnose cytomegalovirus status using the catalog of TCR beta chain sequences. A later analysis assigned V and J genes by comparing TCR nucleotide sequences with IMGT/GENE-DB human TR gene sequences. Using the TCRdist pipeline, a later analysis assigned CDR3 sequences along with most-parsimonious VDJ recombination scenarios. In a later analysis, each TCR beta chain was defined by its CDR3 amino acid sequence together with its V-gene family, and reads without a unique V-gene family were excluded. A later analysis removed several hundred highly shared, low-generation-probability nucleotide sequences to deal with suspected cross-contamination and a sequencing artifact. A later analysis calculated a clonal expansion index for each public chain from normalized within-repertoire ranks of inferred template counts. In a later analysis, generation probabilities were computed using a VDJ recombination model fitted to out-of-frame rearrangements, and the results were checked against IGoR. A later analysis scored TCR-TCR, TCR-HLA and TCR-CMV co-occurrence with hypergeometric tests, applying a repertoire-size bias correction to TCR pairs. A later analysis estimated false discovery rates by permuting HLA or CMV assignments 20 times. A later analysis grouped co-occurring TCRs with DBSCAN, adding TCRdist sequence similarity when clustering within HLA-allele-positive subsets. Co-occurrence clustering excluded repertoires with fewer than 30,000 or more than 120,000 public chains, plus five with anomalous nucleotide sharing. As stored in TCRdb, this immuneACCESS dataset retains in-frame rearrangements with V and J assigned. A fraction of the clones does not appear; measured against another copy, unresolved V genes explain less than half of the discrepancy, and the remainder lacks a known reason. V, J and clone size derive from that table, while D and trimming were established from the DNA sequence. The sample contains around 78,000 clones, 72% of them found a single time. Clones ranked in the top ten supply roughly 10% of the sample.

The sample holds a few counts of this clone. Its cognate antigen has yet to be identified. No qualities accompany the bases; no much larger clone lies one base away. The germline V gene (reference sequence) supplies CDR1 MNHEY and CDR2 SMNVEV. The junction shows trimming of 8 bases on V and 3 bases on J, plus 15 bases between the germline ends. Taken from cysteine to phenylalanine, the CDR3 has 14 residues. The read is trimmed to its CDR3 DNA, 42 bases read in frame from base 1. The sample consisted of PBMCs. The sequence derives from a middle-aged woman in good health and CMV-seropositive. The chain is made from TRBV27 and TRBJ2-3, with TRBD1 tentatively as D gene (6 bases match). The CDR3 protein sequence reads: CASSFGGSTDTQYF. Read as DNA, the sequence is TGTGCCAGCTCCTTTGGGGGCTCAACAGATACGCAGTATTTT.